These 14 T cell receptor beta chains originate from one sample sequenced in a study of cytomegalovirus exposure and HLA in healthy donors. The PCR made use of 60 Vbeta and 13 Jbeta primers. TCRdb's copy holds only in-frame clones and misses some; the assay was immunoSEQ multiplex PCR. This sample yields about 110,000 clones, of which roughly 80% are seen a single time; more than 6% belongs to the top ten. Source material: PBMCs. These TCRs come from a woman in her fifties or sixties in good health and CMV-seropositive.

The rearrangement links TRBV16 to TRBJ1-5, with 10 bases fitting TRBD1. Germline trimming cut 0 bases from V and 7 bases from J; bases unmatched to any gene: 6. CDR3 length: 16 amino acids. Germline assignment: CDR1 KGHSY and CDR2 FQNENV. For the CDR3, the DNA is TGTGCCAGCAGCCAATCAGGGGACAGGGGAAGACAGCCCCAGCATTTT. This codes for CASSQSGDRGRQPQHF. The full variable domain, with the rest looked up from reference TRBV16 and TRBJ1-5, is GEEVAQTPKHLVRGEGQKAKLYCAPIKGHSYVFWYQQVLKNEFKFLISFQNENVFDETGMPKERFSAKCLPNSPCSLEIQATKLEDSAVYFCASSQSGDRGRQPQHFGDGTRLSIL.

This clone was seen a few times. The chain has TRBV5-1 and TRBJ2-7; a possible D gene is TRBD2 (6 bases). The germline V gene encodes CDR1 SGHRS and CDR2 YFSETQ. The ends were cut back, 0 bases at V and 4 bases at J, with 17 bases in the middle. The CDR3 length is 16 residues. CDR3 residues: CASSLVAGSPFYEQYF. The CDR3 DNA reads TGCGCCAGCAGCTTGGTGGCGGGGTCCCCTTTTTACGAGCAGTACTTC.

The chain couples TRBV21-1 to TRBJ2-3; the table calls TRBD1, which could not be checked here. TRBV21-1 is given as a pseudogene. The CDR3 is 13 residues long. The CDR3 region is CASAYRGGDTQYF. The CDR3 region has the DNA TGTGCCAGCGCCTACAGGGGAGGAGATACGCAGTATTTT.

The V call is TRBV5-6, the J call TRBJ2-5; no clear D. The germline CDR1 and CDR2 sequences are SGHDT and YYEEEE. CDR3 length equals 12 residues. Deletions cut 3 bases from V and 3 bases from J, with 6 bases between. DNA of the CDR3: TGTGCCAGCAGCTCTATAGAAGAGACCCAGTACTTC. The encoded protein is CASSSIEETQYF. The whole variable domain, remainder taken from reference TRBV5-6 and TRBJ2-5, is DAGVTQSPTHLIKTRGQQVTLRCSPKSGHDTVSWYQQALGQGPQFIFQYYEEEERQRGNFPDRFSGHQFPNYSSELNVNALLLGDSALYLCASSSIEETQYFGPGTRLLVL.

This clone appeared once. The chain carries TRBV9 and TRBJ2-1; 14 nucleotides agree with TRBD2. The germline V gene has CDR1 SGDLS and CDR2 YYNGEE. This CDR3 region has 16 residues. After removal of 4 bases from V and 4 bases from J, the junction contained 4 bases not matched to a gene. The chain's CDR3 is CASSLRLAGGYNEQFF. CDR3 sequence (DNA): TGTGCCAGCAGCCTCCGACTAGCGGGAGGGTACAATGAGCAGTTCTTC.

The CDR3 bases are TGTGCCAGCTCACCAGACAGAAATCAGCCCCAGCATTTT. As protein: CASSPDRNQPQHF. This sequence joins TRBV18 and TRBJ1-5, with D tentatively TRBD1 (5 bases). Between the trimmed V and J ends, which lost 2 bases and 4 bases, there was a span of 6 bases. The CDR3 runs to 13 residues. Germline V gives CDR1 KGHSH, CDR2 LQKENI.

The rearrangement joins TRBV15 to TRBJ2-1; D is ambiguous. The germline V and J ends were trimmed by 4 bases and 0 bases, with 16 bases remaining between them. Germline V gene data show CDR1 as LNHNV and CDR2 as YYDKDF (reference sequence). The CDR3 contains 17 residues. CDR3 bases: TGTGCCACCAGCATCCGATCAGGCAGCCGCTCCTACAATGAGCAGTTCTTC. Protein: CATSIRSGSRSYNEQFF.

This clone was counted only a few times. V is TRBV9 and J is TRBJ2-2, with D possibly being TRBD2 (6 bases). Germline loops: CDR1 SGDLS, CDR2 YYNGEE. V was clipped by 3 bases and J by 1 base, with 13 bases between them. This CDR3 spans 16 amino acids. CDR3: CASSARSGGNTGELFF. The CDR3 DNA follows: TGTGCCAGCAGCGCCCGTTCCGGGGGGAACACCGGGGAGCTGTTTTTT.

V is TRBV5-1 and J is TRBJ2-2; 10 bases agree with TRBD2. V gave up 4 bases and J gave up 6 bases; unmatched junction bases: 12. CDR3 size: 17 residues. The germline gives CDR1 SGHRS, CDR2 YFSETQ. The CDR3 reads CASSTTAGGPEAGELFF. DNA for the CDR3: TGCGCCAGCAGCACGACAGCGGGAGGGCCGGAAGCCGGGGAGCTGTTTTTT.

This clone was recorded a few times. This sequence joins TRBV7-9 and TRBJ2-5; perhaps TRBD1 as D (7 bases). The CDR3 length is 14 residues. The V gene lost 5 bases and the J gene lost 0 bases, with 10 bases spanning the gap. Germline V lookup: CDR1 SEHNR, CDR2 FQNEAQ (reference sequence). The DNA for the CDR3 is TGTGCCAGCAGCGGGGGGACAGACCAAGAGACCCAGTACTTC. Protein sequence: CASSGGTDQETQYF.

The chain couples TRBV29-1 to TRBJ1-2; no reliable D call. CDR1 is SQVTM and CDR2 is ANQGSEA in the germline V gene. The ends were cut back, 8 bases at V and 6 bases at J, with 13 bases in the middle. This CDR3 has 11 amino acids. This CDR3 is CSSRRADGYTF. DNA for the CDR3: TGCAGCTCGCGGCGGGCGGATGGCTACACCTTC.

J is TRBJ2-1 and V is TRBV7-2; unclear D gene. There are 13 residues in the CDR3. V lost 1 base to trimming and J lost 9 bases, with 10 bases between them. Germline assignment: CDR1 SGHTA and CDR2 FQGNSA. The CDR3 region is CASSLVGRGEQFF. CDR3 DNA: TGTGCCAGCAGCTTAGTCGGCCGAGGTGAGCAGTTCTTC.

This clone was recorded a few times. This chain uses TRBV29-1 with TRBJ2-1; 11 nucleotides line up with TRBD2. Germline CDR1 SQVTM, CDR2 ANQGSEA. J gave up 7 bases and V 5 bases, and 25 bases lay outside the gene matches. The CDR3 sequence is 20 residues long. DNA of the CDR3: TGCAGCGTTCTTCCCTATAGCGGGAGGGCCTTTGAAACACAGTCAAATGAGCAGTTCTTC. It encodes CSVLPYSGRAFETQSNEQFF.

The J gene is TRBJ2-2, the V gene TRBV10-3; 8 nucleotides agree with TRBD2. Germline values: CDR1 ENHRY, CDR2 SYGVKD. The CDR3 consists of 17 residues. V lost 2 bases, J lost 1 base, and 6 bases stayed unmatched. The CDR3 protein is CAISEPRLAQNTGELFF. The CDR3, as DNA: TGTGCCATCAGTGAGCCTCGACTAGCGCAGAACACCGGGGAGCTGTTTTTT.